This T cell receptor beta chain is from a study of blood T cells in healthy people across ages. The V and J ends lost 5 bases and 4 bases respectively, with 18 bases between them. Germline V lookup: CDR1 MNHNS, CDR2 SASEGT. The CDR3 is 15 amino acids. This clonotype was picked up many times. The second PCR ran 7 to 11 cycles with a sample-barcoded 5' primer and J-beta primers. In TCRdb, the 5' RACE reads were re-called with MiXCR into one record per CDR3 protein. The sample lists more than 750,000 distinct CDR3 sequences, 29% occurring once. This sample also appeared in a second study, on T cells of mothers and their children.

The chain carries TRBV6-1 and TRBJ2-7; a weak D match, TRBD1 (8 bases). Material for sequencing was blood. This clonotype was obtained from a woman aged 35 to 49 in good health. The CDR3 spells CASSPTSRGPYEQYF. In nucleotides, the CDR3 is TGTGCCAGCAGTCCGACTAGCAGGGGGCCTTACGAGCAGTACTTC.